The 30 T cell receptor beta chains below all came from one sample that was sequenced in a study of CD8+ T cells in alopecia areata. Extracted RNA was reverse transcribed, and the resulting cDNA served as sequencing template. Profiling relied on immunoSEQ multiplex PCR, and the TCRdb table lists in-frame clones only, not all of them. Of over 85,000 clones listed, approximately 42% are singletons. Source material: CD4+ T cells sorted from blood. The receptors shown here come from a human donor with alopecia areata.

The chain employs TRBV5-1 and TRBJ2-7; TRBD1 matches 9 bases. The CDR3 runs 16 residues. Trimming at V came to 1 base and at J to 3 bases, leaving 8 bases not matched to a gene. Germline CDR1 reads SGHRS; CDR2 reads YFSETQ. As DNA, the CDR3 is TGCGCCAGCAGCTTGACCGGGACAGGGCGAAACTACGAGCAGTACTTC. It specifies CASSLTGTGRNYEQYF. The full variable domain, its missing parts supplied by reference TRBV5-1 and TRBJ2-7, is KAGVTQTPRYLIKTRGQQVTLSCSPISGHRSVSWYQQTPGQGLQFLFEYFSETQRNKGNFPGRFSGRQFSNSRSEMNVSTLELGDSALYLCASSLTGTGRNYEQYFGPGTRLTVT.

The V and J genes are TRBV6-1 and TRBJ2-5; a weak D match, TRBD1 (5 bases). CDR1 and CDR2 from the germline V gene are MNHNS and SASEGT. The CDR3 loop spans 14 amino acids. Trimming took 5 bases from V and 1 from J, leaving 11 bases between them. The CDR3 DNA follows: TGTGCCAGCAGTAAGACAGCCACCCAAGAGACCCAGTACTTC. This gives the protein CASSKTATQETQYF.

V usage is TRBV5-4 and J usage is TRBJ2-7; TRBD2 matches at 10 bases. Germline values: CDR1 SGHNT, CDR2 YYREEE (reference sequence). Losses at the gene ends were 1 base for V and 3 bases for J; bases not matched to a gene: 7. CDR3 length equals 16 residues. The CDR3 DNA follows: TGTGCCAGCAGCTTGTACGCTAGCGGGGGCCTCTACGAGCAGTACTTC. Its translation is CASSLYASGGLYEQYF.

The chain uses TRBV29-1 and TRBJ2-1; possible D gene TRBD2, 7 bases. Germline values: CDR1 SQVTM, CDR2 ANQGSEA. With 8 bases removed from V and 6 bases from J, the gap between germline ends came to 20 bases. The CDR3 extends over 14 amino acids. The CDR3 region is CSLIGGAYRNEQFF. DNA of the CDR3: TGCAGCCTCATTGGGGGGGCCTATCGCAATGAGCAGTTCTTC.

The gene calls are TRBV11-2 and TRBJ2-5; D remains unclear. The ends were cut back, 2 bases at V and 2 bases at J, with 6 bases in the middle. This CDR3 contains 13 residues. The germline V gene encodes CDR1 SGHAT and CDR2 FQNNGV. The CDR3 DNA follows: TGTGCCAGCAGCTTATACCGTCAAGAGACCCAGTACTTC. Residues: CASSLYRQETQYF.

The CDR3 DNA follows: TGTGCCAGCAGCTATACAGGGGGTACTTCACCCCTCCACTTT. This encodes CASSYTGGTSPLHF. V is TRBV7-2 and J is TRBJ1-6, with 8 bases matching TRBD1. With V trimmed by 4 bases and J by 9 bases, 5 bases remained unmatched. The CDR3 covers 14 residues. Germline lookup yields CDR1 SGHTA and CDR2 FQGNSA.

The chain recombines TRBV29-1 with TRBJ1-4; possibly TRBD1 for D (5 bases). V lost 4 bases, J lost 4 bases, and 7 bases lay in between. The CDR3 is 12 amino acids. In germline, CDR1 is SQVTM, CDR2 ANQGSEA. Here the CDR3 DNA reads TGCAGCGTTGGGGGGTTTAATGAAAAACTGTTTTTT. Protein sequence: CSVGGFNEKLFF.

The genes are TRBV30 and TRBJ1-2; D is unresolved. CDR1 and CDR2 from the germline V gene are GTSNPN and SVGIG (reference sequence). V was pared by 6 bases and J by 6 bases, with 2 bases between. The CDR3 spans 8 residues. The CDR3 region is CACHGYTF. The CDR3 DNA is TGTGCCTGCCATGGCTACACCTTC. Variable domain in full (rest from reference TRBV30 and TRBJ1-2): SQTIHQWPATLVQPVGSPLSLECTVEGTSNPNLYWYRQAAGRGLQLLFYSVGIGQISSEVPQNLSASRPQDRQFILSSKKLLLSDSGFYLCACHGYTFGSGTRLTVV.

This clone has just a few counts. Because the CDR3 is missing its conserved closing phenylalanine or tryptophan, this is likely a read error. No DNA is shown, since the ends of the CDR3 on it are uncertain; the CDR3 is the one TCRdb lists. The chain has TRBV21-1 and TRBJ1-1. TRBV21-1 is a pseudogene segment. Including both end residues, the CDR3 is 12 amino acids long. The CDR3 region is CASSKRLPRPSI.

Only a few counts were recorded for this clone. The chain carries TRBV7-6 and TRBJ1-2; 8 bases are a match to TRBD1. The CDR3 is 13 amino acids. Germline lookup yields CDR1 SGHVS and CDR2 FNYEAQ. With V trimmed by 1 base and J by 7 bases, 2 bases remained unmatched. The CDR3 DNA sequence: TGTGCCAGCAGCTTAGTGACAGGGGTTGGCTACACCTTC. This sequence encodes CASSLVTGVGYTF.

This clone was detected only a few times. V usage is TRBV15 and J usage is TRBJ1-5, with 7 bases lining up with TRBD1. CDR3 size: 14 residues. Germline V gene data show CDR1 as LNHNV and CDR2 as YYDKDF (reference sequence). V was pared by 3 bases and J by 9 bases, with 8 bases of the junction left unmatched. In nucleotides, the CDR3 is TGTGCCACCAGCAGCCACCGACAGGGAGGGCCCCAGCATTTT. Its protein product is CATSSHRQGGPQHF.

V gene TRBV5-1 combines with J gene TRBJ2-7; 7 nucleotides match TRBD2. Germline V gene data show CDR1 as SGHRS and CDR2 as YFSETQ. J lost 2 bases, V lost 3 bases, and 8 bases had no gene match. This CDR3 has 15 amino acids. The CDR3 region is CASSWEGPSTYEQYF. As DNA, the CDR3 is TGCGCCAGCAGCTGGGAGGGTCCTTCTACCTACGAGCAGTACTTC.

The chain is built from TRBV5-1 and TRBJ2-3; the D gene is possibly TRBD1 (6 bases). The CDR3 consists of 14 residues. V was trimmed by 4 bases and J by 6 bases, leaving 15 bases between them. Germline assignment: CDR1 SGHRS and CDR2 YFSETQ. The CDR3 sequence: CASSHGDRTDTQYF. The CDR3 nucleotides read TGCGCCAGCAGCCATGGTGACAGGACGGATACGCAGTATTTT.

This sequence joins TRBV7-2 and TRBJ2-3; D might be TRBD2 (5 bases). Germline V lookup: CDR1 SGHTA, CDR2 FQGNSA. V gave up 1 base and J gave up 2 bases, with 19 bases separating them. The length of the CDR3 is 18 residues. CDR3 in DNA: TGTGCCAGCAGCTTAGTGAAGTGGAGGTCCCCTGCCACAGATACGCAGTATTTT. It specifies CASSLVKWRSPATDTQYF.

This chain joins TRBV28 and TRBJ2-1, with 9 bases fitting TRBD2. CDR3 length: 15 amino acids. The germline gives CDR1 MDHEN, CDR2 SYDVKM. J gave up 0 bases and V 7 bases, and 4 bases lay outside the gene matches. This chain's CDR3 is CASINSGSSYNEQFF. As DNA, the CDR3 is TGTGCCAGCATTAATAGCGGGAGCTCCTACAATGAGCAGTTCTTC.

This clone was counted at least ten times. The chain uses TRBV7-8 and TRBJ2-7, with D possibly matching TRBD2 (5 bases). This CDR3 is 15 amino acids long. V was pared by 1 base and J by 4 bases, with 14 bases between. Per the germline V gene, CDR1 is SGHVS and CDR2 is FQNEAQ. CDR3 sequence reads: CASSLEAARTYEQYF. DNA of the CDR3: TGTGCCAGCAGCTTAGAAGCGGCACGAACGTACGAGCAGTACTTC.

In its sample, this clone was seen many times. The V gene is TRBV5-4, the J gene TRBJ2-3; unclear D gene. Germline loops: CDR1 SGHNT, CDR2 YYREEE (reference sequence). The ends were cut back, 10 bases at V and 6 bases at J, with 21 bases in the middle. This CDR3 is built from 14 residues. The CDR3 DNA sequence: TGTGCCGGCGCTAGAATCCTCAGTTCGGATACGCAGTATTTT. As protein: CAGARILSSDTQYF.

This clone was seen only once. The rearrangement uses TRBV25-1 and TRBJ2-7; perhaps TRBD1 as D (6 bases). Germline CDR1 MGHDK, CDR2 SYGVNS. This CDR3 has 15 residues. The V and J ends lost 6 bases and 6 bases respectively, with 21 bases between them. The chain's CDR3 is CASSARRHGGPEQYF. In nucleotides, the CDR3 is TGTGCCAGCAGCGCCAGGAGGCATGGGGGCCCCGAGCAGTACTTC.

This clone was recorded a few times. The chain uses TRBV28 and TRBJ2-5; the D gene is possibly TRBD2 (7 bases). The CDR3 runs 15 residues. The germline gives CDR1 MDHEN, CDR2 SYDVKM. The V end was cut by 5 bases, the J end by 5 bases, with 18 bases between. This chain's CDR3 is CASSTGGLGRETQYF. Written as DNA, the CDR3 is TGTGCCAGCAGTACGGGGGGCCTGGGACGGGAGACCCAGTACTTC. Combining the CDR3 with reference TRBV28 and TRBJ2-5 gives the whole variable domain DVKVTQSSRYLVKRTGEKVFLECVQDMDHENMFWYRQDPGLGLRLIYFSYDVKMKEKGDIPEGYSVSREKKERFSLILESASTNQTSMYLCASSTGGLGRETQYFGPGTRLLVL.

This rearrangement joins TRBV2 to TRBJ2-2; 10 positions match TRBD2. Germline CDR1 is SNHLY and CDR2 is FYNNEI. The CDR3 runs 15 residues. The ends lost 5 bases at V and 7 bases at J; junction bases unmatched: 7. CDR3 DNA sequence: TGTGCCAGCAGTCCGGGACTAGCGAGGATCGGGGAGCTGTTTTTT. Translation: CASSPGLARIGELFF.

This chain uses TRBV7-2 with TRBJ2-7; 10 bases are a match to TRBD1. This CDR3 comprises 17 residues. CDR1 SGHTA and CDR2 FQGNSA come from the germline V gene. With 5 bases clipped from V and 1 base from J, the junction kept 11 bases outside the gene matches. CDR3 amino acids: CASSLPRDRGLSYEQYF. For the CDR3, the DNA is TGTGCCAGCAGCCTGCCAAGGGACAGGGGACTTTCCTACGAGCAGTACTTC.

In regard to this clone: The same CDR3 can be traced to other DNA sequences in this sample. This chain uses TRBV5-1 with TRBJ2-7, with D possibly TRBD1 on 6 matching bases. This CDR3 is built from 13 residues. The ends were cut back, 0 bases at V and 2 bases at J, with 6 bases in the middle. Looked up from germline, CDR1 is SGHRS and CDR2 is YFSETQ. The DNA for the CDR3 is TGCGCCAGCAGCTTGGACAGGGCCTACGAGCAGTACTTC. Its translation: CASSLDRAYEQYF.

V is TRBV5-4 and J is TRBJ2-7; D possibly corresponds to TRBD2 (5 bases). Germline-derived CDR1 and CDR2 are SGHNT and YYREEE (reference sequence). V lost 5 bases and J lost 2, with 17 bases in between. The CDR3 extends over 15 amino acids. The CDR3 is CASRRQAENPYEQYF. CDR3 in DNA: TGTGCCAGCAGGAGACAAGCGGAGAACCCCTACGAGCAGTACTTC.

The rearrangement uses TRBV7-9 and TRBJ2-3; tentatively, D is TRBD2 (6 bases). Germline-derived CDR1 and CDR2 are SEHNR and FQNEAQ (reference sequence). With 3 bases removed from V and 5 bases from J, the gap between germline ends came to 12 bases. This CDR3 is built from 14 residues. CDR3 DNA: TGTGCCAGCAGCTTCGCGGGACTGGTAGATACGCAGTATTTT. Residues: CASSFAGLVDTQYF.

This rearrangement joins TRBV9 to TRBJ2-1; no definite D call. Trimming took off 2 bases at V and 1 base at J, with 7 bases between the two ends. Germline CDR1 reads SGDLS; CDR2 reads YYNGEE. This CDR3 is 14 amino acids long. The CDR3 is CASSVSGSYNEQFF. In DNA, the CDR3 is TGTGCCAGCAGCGTCTCGGGTTCCTACAATGAGCAGTTCTTC.

The genes are TRBV4-2 and TRBJ1-2; D is ambiguous. Per germline, CDR1 LGHNA and CDR2 YNFKEQ. The CDR3 has 15 amino acids. Between the trimmed V and J ends, which lost 3 bases and 6 bases, there was a span of 17 bases. DNA of the CDR3: TGTGCCAGCAGCCAGTGGTCCCCCTATCCCGATGGCTACACCTTC. Its translation is CASSQWSPYPDGYTF.

The chain links TRBV6-6 to TRBJ2-1; 12 nucleotides match TRBD1. V lost 5 bases to trimming and J lost 10 bases; unmatched junction nucleotides: 9. The CDR3 length is 15 residues. Germline V gene data show CDR1 as MNHNY and CDR2 as SVGAGI (reference sequence). Here the CDR3 reads CASSARDRGLWEQFF. The CDR3 DNA sequence: TGTGCCAGCAGTGCACGGGACAGGGGGCTCTGGGAGCAGTTCTTC.

The J gene is TRBJ2-1, the V gene TRBV18; a possible D gene is TRBD1 (6 bases). There are 16 residues in the CDR3. V dropped 2 bases and J dropped 2 bases, with 13 bases sitting between them. Germline V lookup: CDR1 KGHSH, CDR2 LQKENI. As DNA, the CDR3 is TGTGCCAGCTCACCAGAGACAGGCCCTACCTACAATGAGCAGTTCTTC. This encodes CASSPETGPTYNEQFF.

This clone was detected only a few times. The chain couples TRBV5-1 to TRBJ1-2, with no clear D. Germline V gene data show CDR1 as SGHRS and CDR2 as YFSETQ. This CDR3 comprises 13 residues. Trimming stripped 0 bases from V and 6 bases from J, with 9 bases between. CDR3 loop: CASSLEGMDGYTF. Here the CDR3 DNA reads TGCGCCAGCAGCTTGGAAGGGATGGATGGCTACACCTTC.

The chain is built from TRBV4-1 and TRBJ1-4; 7 bases fit TRBD1. Trimming cost V 4 bases and J 5 bases; bases outside gene matches: 13. Germline V gene data show CDR1 as MGHRA and CDR2 as YSYEKL. CDR3 length: 17 amino acids. CDR3 protein: CASSRNVRQGQNEKLFF. CDR3 coding DNA: TGCGCCAGCAGCCGGAACGTTAGACAGGGCCAAAATGAAAAACTGTTTTTT.